This paragraph reports one T cell receptor beta chain. The second PCR ran about 7 to 12 cycles with a sample-barcoded 5' primer and J-beta primers. TCRdb independently ran MiXCR on the 5' RACE reads; one entry per CDR3 protein. Seen here are fewer than 800,000 distinct CDR3 sequences, 20% to 25% observed once, and the top ten hold roughly 3.4%. This specimen belongs to a study of blood T cells in healthy people across ages. The length of the CDR3 is 15 residues. Trimming cost V 1 base and J 1 base, with 10 bases left between them. The germline V gene has CDR1 SNHLY and CDR2 FYNNEI. The specimen sequenced was blood. The TCR comes from a man between 65 and 85 years old in good health. The chain combines TRBV2 with TRBJ2-5; unclear D gene. This chain's CDR3 is CASSEDLGSQETQYF. In DNA, the CDR3 is TGTGCCAGCAGTGAAGATTTGGGCAGCCAAGAGACCCAGTACTTC.